The next 26 T cell receptor beta chains were all read from a single sample in a study of shared clonotypes between healthy human individuals. Sequencing was performed with immunoSEQ multiplex PCR; in TCRdb, only in-frame clones are kept and a portion is missing. The sample comprises under 850,000 clones, around 70% of which are singletons, and approximately 2% rests with the top ten. Source material: memory CD4+ T cells sorted from blood. Subset defined: CD45RA-negative fraction. Every receptor here comes from a woman aged 25 to 45 in good health.

This clone was detected once. The chain has TRBV4-1 and TRBJ2-5, with 9 bases identical to TRBD2. This CDR3 is built from 15 residues. The germline V gene has CDR1 MGHRA and CDR2 YSYEKL. J gave up 3 bases and V 4 bases, and 6 bases lay outside the gene matches. The CDR3 coding sequence is TGCGCCAGCAGCCGGGAAGAGCGGGAGGAAGAGACCCAGTACTTC. This codes for CASSREEREEETQYF.

V and J are TRBV19 and TRBJ1-6, with D unresolved. The CDR3 length is 11 residues. Trimming cost V 7 bases and J 11 bases, with 9 bases left between them. Germline loops: CDR1 LNHDA, CDR2 SQIVND (reference sequence). The CDR3 sequence is CASISEPPLHF. DNA of the CDR3: TGTGCCAGTATAAGCGAGCCACCCCTCCACTTT.

The chain has TRBV19 and TRBJ1-5; TRBD1 aligns across 8 bases. V shed 7 bases and J 2 bases; nucleotides not matched to a gene: 13. The CDR3 is made up of 17 amino acids. The germline V gene encodes CDR1 LNHDA and CDR2 SQIVND (reference sequence). CDR3 nucleotides: TGTGCCAGTACTACCCCAGGACAGGGTGGGCGCAATCAGCCCCAGCATTTT. This codes for CASTTPGQGGRNQPQHF.

V is TRBV25-1 and J is TRBJ1-2; a possible D gene is TRBD1 (5 bases). Germline-derived CDR1 and CDR2 are MGHDK and SYGVNS. Trimming removed 3 bases from V and 2 bases from J, with 19 bases in between. The CDR3 length is 17 residues. The CDR3 DNA follows: TGTGCCAGCAGTGAGGCGGGATGGACATTTGAAAACTATGGCTACACCTTC. Translated: CASSEAGWTFENYGYTF.

The chain has TRBV2 and TRBJ2-2; unclear D gene. V was clipped by 6 bases and J by 1 base, with 12 bases between them. The CDR3 contains 15 residues. Looked up from germline, CDR1 is SNHLY and CDR2 is FYNNEI. The CDR3 reads CASRNLGLNTGELFF. DNA for the CDR3: TGTGCCAGCAGGAACTTGGGGTTGAACACCGGGGAGCTGTTTTTT. Supplemented by reference TRBV2 and TRBJ2-2, the full variable domain reads EPEVTQTPSHQVTQMGQEVILRCVPISNHLYFYWYRQILGQKVEFLVSFYNNEISEKSEIFDDQFSVERPDGSNFTLKIRSTKLEDSAMYFCASRNLGLNTGELFFGEGSRLTVL.

This chain connects TRBV6-5 to TRBJ2-3; D might be TRBD2 (6 bases). Per germline, CDR1 MNHEY and CDR2 SVGAGI. The CDR3 spans 15 residues. Trimming left V 5 bases short and J 0 bases short, with 12 bases between. CDR3: CASSNLAHSTDTQYF. In DNA form, the CDR3 reads TGTGCCAGCAGTAACCTAGCGCATAGCACAGATACGCAGTATTTT.

The table lists this clone with a few counts. The identical CDR3 is also encoded by other nucleotide sequences in the sample. The chain has TRBV25-1 and TRBJ2-1, with TRBD2 identical over 10 bases. Germline V CDR1 and CDR2: MGHDK, SYGVNS. This CDR3 spans 16 amino acids. J lost 7 bases, V lost 2 bases, and 8 bases had no gene match. The CDR3 DNA reads TGTGCCAGCAGTGAAAGGAGCGGGAGGGCCCGGAATGAGCAGTTCTTC. This sequence encodes CASSERSGRARNEQFF.

The J gene is TRBJ2-1, the V gene TRBV6-5; D possibly corresponds to TRBD2 (6 bases). The CDR3 totals 14 residues. The ends were cut back, 7 bases at V and 8 bases at J, with 18 bases in the middle. The germline V gene has CDR1 MNHEY and CDR2 SVGAGI. The CDR3 bases are TGTGCCAGCACCCCTAATAGGAGGGGCGATGAGCAGTTCTTC. Amino acid sequence: CASTPNRRGDEQFF.

In nucleotides, the CDR3 is TGTGCCAGCAGCTTGGGACTAGCGGGAAGGGGGACAGATACGCAGTATTTT. Encoded protein: CASSLGLAGRGTDTQYF. V is TRBV5-8 and J is TRBJ2-3; 11 bases map to TRBD2. CDR3 length equals 17 residues. After removal of 0 bases from V and 3 bases from J, the junction contained 6 bases not matched to a gene. Germline assignment: CDR1 SGHTS and CDR2 YDEGEE.

V gene TRBV21-1 combines with J gene TRBJ2-3; no check of the table's D call, TRBD2, against the DNA was made. TRBV21-1 is a pseudogene segment. The CDR3 extends over 15 amino acids. CDR3 in amino acids: CASSLTSGRLDTQYF. As DNA, the CDR3 is TGTGCCAGCAGTCTGACTAGCGGGAGATTAGATACGCAGTATTTT.

A remark on this clone: Additional DNA sequences in this sample encode the identical CDR3. The chain uses TRBV18 and TRBJ1-1, with D unresolved. V dropped 3 bases and J dropped 3 bases, with 8 bases sitting between them. Per germline, CDR1 KGHSH and CDR2 LQKENI. This CDR3 contains 13 residues. The CDR3 bases are TGTGCCAGCTCACCGAGTCCCGACACTGAAGCTTTCTTT. It codes for CASSPSPDTEAFF. Supplemented by reference TRBV18 and TRBJ1-1, the full variable domain reads NAGVMQNPRHLVRRRGQEARLRCSPMKGHSHVYWYRQLPEEGLKFMVYLQKENIIDESGMPKERFSAEFPKEGPSILRIQQVVRGDSAAYFCASSPSPDTEAFFGQGTRLTVV.

This chain's CDR3 is CASSPPSAGYNEQFF. The CDR3 DNA follows: TGTGCCAGCAGCCCCCCTAGCGCGGGCTACAATGAGCAGTTCTTC. The chain links TRBV7-9 to TRBJ2-1, with D perhaps TRBD2 (6 bases). V was cut by 5 bases and J by 3 bases, with 14 bases left in between. The germline V gene encodes CDR1 SEHNR and CDR2 FQNEAQ (reference sequence). The CDR3 is 15 amino acids.

The chain has TRBV6-1 and TRBJ1-2; weak D call: TRBD1 (5 bases). CDR1 and CDR2 (germline): MNHNS, SASEGT. The CDR3 has 16 amino acids. V was shortened by 0 bases and J by 0 bases, with 11 bases between the two germline ends. The CDR3: CASSEASVGANYGYTF. CDR3 nucleotides: TGTGCCAGCAGTGAAGCGTCGGTGGGGGCTAACTATGGCTACACCTTC.

The chain joins TRBV28 to TRBJ1-5; D unresolved. V gave up 3 bases and J gave up 9 bases, with 15 bases separating them. This CDR3 is 14 amino acids long. The germline CDR1 and CDR2 sequences are MDHEN and SYDVKM. Here the CDR3 DNA reads TGTGCCAGCAGTTTCAATCTGGGAGTCGGGCCCCAGCATTTT. The encoded protein is CASSFNLGVGPQHF.

The V gene is TRBV29-1, the J gene TRBJ2-4; TRBD2 agrees at 7 bases. The CDR3 has 13 residues. Trimming at V came to 6 bases and at J to 7 bases, leaving 9 bases not matched to a gene. The germline CDR1 and CDR2 sequences are SQVTM and ANQGSEA. CDR3 nucleotide sequence: TGCAGCGTGGGGAGGGCAGGGTCGAACATTCAGTACTTC. Its protein product is CSVGRAGSNIQYF.

The gene calls are TRBV5-4 and TRBJ2-2; a weak D match, TRBD2 (6 bases). The CDR3 extends over 15 amino acids. Germline-derived CDR1 and CDR2 are SGHNT and YYREEE (reference sequence). V gave up 0 bases and J gave up 5 bases, with 11 bases separating them. The CDR3: CASSLGLGGTGELFF. In nucleotides, the CDR3 is TGTGCCAGCAGCTTGGGATTGGGGGGTACCGGGGAGCTGTTTTTT. The whole variable domain, remainder taken from reference TRBV5-4 and TRBJ2-2, is ETGVTQSPTHLIKTRGQQVTLRCSSQSGHNTVSWYQQALGQGPQFIFQYYREEENGRGNFPPRFSGLQFPNYSSELNVNALELDDSALYLCASSLGLGGTGELFFGEGSRLTVL.

This clone was detected once. The rearrangement links TRBV5-1 to TRBJ2-6, with a tentative D call TRBD1 (5 bases). Trimming cost V 6 bases and J 0 bases, with 10 bases left between them. CDR1 SGHRS and CDR2 YFSETQ come from the germline V gene. This CDR3 has 15 amino acids. CDR3 amino acids: CASTRVLSGANVLTF. The CDR3 region has the DNA TGCGCCAGCACCAGGGTCCTCTCTGGGGCCAACGTCCTGACTTTC.

This clone was recorded once. The chain joins TRBV7-8 to TRBJ1-1; D may be TRBD1 (6 bases). With 4 bases removed from V and 2 bases from J, the gap between germline ends came to 17 bases. The CDR3 has 16 residues. Germline CDR1 SGHVS, CDR2 FQNEAQ. The CDR3 loop reads CASSSEWGASNTEAFF. In DNA, the CDR3 is TGTGCCAGCAGCTCTGAATGGGGGGCCAGTAACACTGAAGCTTTCTTT.

This chain joins TRBV11-3 and TRBJ2-3; 10 nucleotides line up with TRBD2. Trimming took 5 bases from V and 3 from J; bases not matched to a gene: 5. CDR3 length equals 15 residues. Per the germline V gene, CDR1 is SGHNT and CDR2 is YENEEA. The CDR3 sequence is CASSLAGEPTDTQYF. CDR3 DNA sequence: TGTGCCAGCAGCCTAGCGGGAGAGCCGACAGATACGCAGTATTTT.

CDR3 protein: CASSSQGRMHTEAFF. In DNA form, the CDR3 reads TGTGCCAGCAGTTCCCAGGGGAGAATGCACACTGAAGCTTTCTTT. The rearrangement links TRBV7-2 to TRBJ1-1; D may be TRBD1 (6 bases). V dropped 6 bases and J dropped 3 bases, with 17 bases sitting between them. The CDR3 loop spans 15 amino acids. CDR1 is SGHTA, CDR2 FQGNSA, per germline. The variable domain in full, completed from reference TRBV7-2 and TRBJ1-1, reads GAGVSQSPSNKVTEKGKDVELRCDPISGHTALYWYRQSLGQGLEFLIYFQGNSAPDKSGLPSDRFSAERTGGSVSTLTIQRTQQEDSAVYLCASSSQGRMHTEAFFGQGTRLTVV.

The J gene is TRBJ2-7, the V gene TRBV28, with 7 bases aligning to TRBD2. The ends lost 10 bases at V and 2 bases at J; junction bases unmatched: 11. Germline V gene lookup returns CDR1 MDHEN and CDR2 SYDVKM. The CDR3 extends over 14 amino acids. As DNA, the CDR3 is TGTGCCACCGCGCCCCGGGGGGAGACCTACGAGCAGTACTTC. It is translated as CATAPRGETYEQYF.

Concerning this clone: The junction does not match germline at one end; this may be a read error. The rearrangement links TRBV6-1 to TRBJ2-7; the match to TRBD1 covers 8 bases. The CDR3 extends over 15 amino acids. Germline CDR1 MNHNS, CDR2 SASEGT. In nucleotides, the CDR3 is TGTGCCAGCAGGGAAGGACAGGGCCTTCACTACGAGCAGTACTTC. Residues: CASREGQGLHYEQYF.

This chain links TRBV28 with TRBJ2-4, with D unresolved. V shed 6 bases and J shed 7 bases, with 22 bases lying between them. Germline lookup yields CDR1 MDHEN and CDR2 SYDVKM. The CDR3 loop spans 16 amino acids. CDR3 protein: CASSTQKFPLGNIQYF. DNA of the CDR3: TGTGCCAGCAGCACCCAAAAATTTCCCCTCGGGAACATTCAGTACTTC.

This chain links TRBV10-1 with TRBJ2-3; TRBD1 agrees at 7 bases. This CDR3 comprises 19 residues. Looked up from germline, CDR1 is WNHNN and CDR2 is SYGVQD (reference sequence). With 8 bases clipped from V and 0 bases from J, the junction kept 20 bases outside the gene matches. CDR3 nucleotides: TGCGCCAGCCCACCGGGGACAGCGCAAGGAGCTTCTAGCACAGATACGCAGTATTTT. This encodes CASPPGTAQGASSTDTQYF.

The V call is TRBV10-3, the J call TRBJ2-3, with TRBD1 matching over 7 bases. With 2 bases clipped from V and 4 bases from J, the junction kept 6 bases outside the gene matches. The V gene's germline CDR1 is ENHRY and CDR2 SYGVKD. The CDR3 totals 15 residues. The CDR3 DNA reads as TGTGCCATCAGTGAGCAGGTCAGGGGGTCAGATACGCAGTATTTT. Encoded protein: CAISEQVRGSDTQYF.

The rearrangement uses TRBV4-1 and TRBJ2-5; D remains unclear. Germline loops: CDR1 MGHRA, CDR2 YSYEKL. The CDR3 spans 15 residues. Deletions cut 1 base from V and 1 base from J, with 10 bases between. The CDR3 reads CASSQGVALQETQYF. CDR3 DNA: TGCGCCAGCAGCCAAGGGGTAGCACTCCAAGAGACCCAGTACTTC.